This paragraph reports one T cell receptor (beta chain). The CDR3 loop spans 15 amino acids. V lost 6 bases and J lost 6, with 22 bases in between. The germline V gene has CDR1 SGDLS and CDR2 YYNGEE. This table comes from immunoSEQ multiplex PCR, and its TCRdb copy is limited to in-frame clones, with some not included. Seen here are around 71,000 clones, more than 80% observed once, and the top ten hold approximately 5.5%. This sample is part of a study of blood T cell repertoires in COVID-19. The sequence was obtained from an older man with acute or convalescent COVID-19. Sequences were obtained from peripheral blood. This chain uses TRBV9 with TRBJ2-7; no firm D call. The CDR3 here is CASTLDNQAPSEQYF. CDR3 coding DNA: TGTGCCAGCACCCTCGATAACCAAGCGCCTTCCGAGCAGTACTTC.